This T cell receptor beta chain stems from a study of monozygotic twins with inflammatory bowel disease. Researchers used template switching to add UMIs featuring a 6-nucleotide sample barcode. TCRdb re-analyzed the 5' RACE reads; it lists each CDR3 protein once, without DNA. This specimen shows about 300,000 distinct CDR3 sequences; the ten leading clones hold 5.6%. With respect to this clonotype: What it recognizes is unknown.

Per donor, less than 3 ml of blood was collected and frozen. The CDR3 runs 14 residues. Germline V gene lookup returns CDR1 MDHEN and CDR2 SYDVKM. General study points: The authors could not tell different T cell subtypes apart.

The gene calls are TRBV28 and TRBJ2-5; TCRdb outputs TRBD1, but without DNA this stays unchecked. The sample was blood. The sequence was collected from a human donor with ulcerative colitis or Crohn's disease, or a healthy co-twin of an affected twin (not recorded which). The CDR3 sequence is CASSFLTGQETQYF.